Listed below are T cell receptor beta chains from one sample, sequenced in a study of T cell responses to AZD1222 COVID-19 vaccine. Assay: immunoSEQ multiplex PCR; the TCRdb copy retains only in-frame clones and omits some. The table lists approximately 70,000 clones, about 78% of them singletons. Sequencing was performed on peripheral blood, taken 28 days after the second AZD1222 dose. The source is an adult who received the AZD1222 COVID-19 vaccine. Both conserved end residues are part of each CDR3. A D gene is named only where the DNA matches it firmly. Size values are once, few and many counts, or a class for expanded clones, and some rows have none.

TGTGCCAGCAGCCAAGAGGGTGGTTCACCCCTCCACTTT CASSQEGGSPLHF NA TRBJ1-6 NA TRBV3-1/TRBV3-2
TGCAGCGTTGAACAGTACACAGATACGCAGTATTTT CSVEQYTDTQYF NA TRBJ2-3 NA TRBV29-1
TGTGCCAGCAGTTCCCCCCCGGATGAGCAGTTCTTC CASSSPPDEQFF NA TRBJ2-1 NA TRBV12-3/TRBV12-4
TGTGCCAGCAGCTTTTTACAGGGGGCCTACGAGCAGTACTTC CASSFLQGAYEQYF NA TRBJ2-7 TRBD1 TRBV5-6
TGTGCCAGCAGTTCCCAAACAGGGATCGGGTACGAGCAGTACTTC CASSSQTGIGYEQYF NA TRBJ2-7 NA TRBV28
TGTGCCATTGAGGCAGCGTCTCAAGAGACCCAGTACTTC CAIEAASQETQYF NA TRBJ2-5 NA TRBV10-3
TGTGCCAGCAGCGAGCGGGGACGCACAGATACGCAGTATTTT CASSERGRTDTQYF NA TRBJ2-3 TRBD2 TRBV4-2
TGTGCCAGCAGTGAAAGGGGGGCGCGATACGAGCAGTACTTC CASSERGARYEQYF NA TRBJ2-7 NA TRBV2
TGTGCCAGTAGTATAGTTGGACTAGCGGCTACCTACGAGCAGTACTTC CASSIVGLAATYEQYF NA TRBJ2-7 TRBD2 TRBV19
TGTGCCAGCAGCCCCAGCAGGGGCCTCTCACCCCTCCACTTT CASSPSRGLSPLHF NA TRBJ1-6 NA TRBV28
TGTGCCAGCAGTCCGTCTTCGTCGGGAGATACGCAGTATTTT CASSPSSSGDTQYF NA TRBJ2-3 NA TRBV27
TGTGCCAGCAGCTTGGGTTCCCGGGGCACAGATACGCAGTATTTT CASSLGSRGTDTQYF few TRBJ2-3 NA TRBV5-4
TGTGCCAGCAGTGGCCTAGCGGGGGTAACAGATACGCAGTATTTT CASSGLAGVTDTQYF NA TRBJ2-3 TRBD2 TRBV2
TGTGCCAGCACCACGGGACAGGGGATTTACGAGCAGTACTTC CASTTGQGIYEQYF NA TRBJ2-7 TRBD1 TRBV6-6
TGCGCCAGCAGCGCCACTAGCGGGGGCACAGATACGCAGTATTTT CASSATSGGTDTQYF NA TRBJ2-3 TRBD2 TRBV5-1
TGCGCCAGCAGCTATAGCGGGGGAACCTACGAGCAGTACTTC CASSYSGGTYEQYF NA TRBJ2-7 TRBD2 TRBV5-1
TGTGCCAGCAGCTTGGACGGGGCAGGCTACAATGAGCAGTTCTTC CASSLDGAGYNEQFF few TRBJ2-1 NA TRBV5-4
TGTGCCAGCAGCGTGGGGCAGCTTGATGGCTACACCTTC CASSVGQLDGYTF NA TRBJ1-2 NA TRBV11-2
TGTGCCTGGAGTGTAGGGGAAGGGGGCCCCTATGGCTACACCTTC CAWSVGEGGPYGYTF once TRBJ1-2 TRBD1 TRBV30
TGTGCCAGCAGCTTGGAGACAGGTTCTGGGGCCAACGTCCTGACTTTC CASSLETGSGANVLTF NA TRBJ2-6 NA TRBV5-4
TGCGCCAGCAGCTTTGGTATAACTAGCGGGGGTTTCACAGATACGCAGTATTTT CASSFGITSGGFTDTQYF NA TRBJ2-3 TRBD2 TRBV5-1
TGCGCCAGCAGCTTGGGGGGCAGATACACAGATACGCAGTATTTT CASSLGGRYTDTQYF NA TRBJ2-3 NA TRBV5-1
TGTGCCAGCAGCTTGGTGTCCGGGAGCACAGATACGCAGTATTTT CASSLVSGSTDTQYF NA TRBJ2-3 NA TRBV5-5
TGCGCCAGCAGCCCCGGGACAGGGAATGACGAGCAGTACTTC CASSPGTGNDEQYF once TRBJ2-7 TRBD1 TRBV5-1
TGTGCCAGCAGCCTCATGGCAAGTGACAACTATGGCTACACCTTC CASSLMASDNYGYTF NA TRBJ1-2 NA TRBV7-8
TGTGCCAGCAGACTAGCGGGGGGACCATACAATGAGCAGTTCTTC CASRLAGGPYNEQFF NA TRBJ2-1 TRBD2 TRBV27
TGTGCCAGCAGCGAAATAGCGGGGGCAGTGGATGAGCAGTTCTTC CASSEIAGAVDEQFF NA TRBJ2-1 TRBD2 TRBV5-4
TGCAGTGCTAGAGCCAGTGGAAACGAGTTCTTC CSARASGNEFF NA TRBJ2-1 NA TRBV20-1
TGTGCCAGCTCACAACTAGAGACCCAGTACTTC CASSQLETQYF NA TRBJ2-5 NA TRBV18
TGCAGCGCCCGGGACACAGATCAGCCCCAGCATTTT CSARDTDQPQHF NA TRBJ1-5 NA TRBV29-1
TGCAGCGTTGATAGGAGCGGGACTGGCACAGATACGCAGTATTTT CSVDRSGTGTDTQYF NA TRBJ2-3 TRBD2 TRBV29-1
TGTGCCTGGATGCGGGCTAGCACAGATACGCAGTATTTT CAWMRASTDTQYF NA TRBJ2-3 NA TRBV30
TGTGCCAGCAGCACCGGGACAGGGTTATACACCTTC CASSTGTGLYTF NA TRBJ1-2 TRBD1 TRBV11-2
TGTGCCAGTAACGGGGCCTATGGCTACACCTTC CASNGAYGYTF NA TRBJ1-2 NA TRBV19
TGCAGTGCTAGTCACCCCGACGAGCAGTACTTC CSASHPDEQYF NA TRBJ2-7 NA TRBV20-1
TGTGCCAGTAGTATAGATACAGCCCCGGGGACCCAGTACTTC CASSIDTAPGTQYF NA TRBJ2-5 NA TRBV19
TGTGCCAGCAGTTACCGGGGAGGTACTGAAGCTTTCTTT CASSYRGGTEAFF NA TRBJ1-1 NA TRBV6-5